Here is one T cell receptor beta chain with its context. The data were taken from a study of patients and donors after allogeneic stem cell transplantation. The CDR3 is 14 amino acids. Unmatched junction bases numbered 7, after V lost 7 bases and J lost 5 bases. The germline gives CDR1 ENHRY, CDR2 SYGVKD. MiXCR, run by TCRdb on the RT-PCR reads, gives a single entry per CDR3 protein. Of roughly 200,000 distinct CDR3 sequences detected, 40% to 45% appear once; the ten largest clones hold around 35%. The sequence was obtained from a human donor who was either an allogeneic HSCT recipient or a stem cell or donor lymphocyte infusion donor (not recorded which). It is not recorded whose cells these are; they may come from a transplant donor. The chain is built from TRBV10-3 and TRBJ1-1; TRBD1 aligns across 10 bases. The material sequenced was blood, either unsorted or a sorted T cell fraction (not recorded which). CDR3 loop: CAITLDRGLTEAFF. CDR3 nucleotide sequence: TGTGCCATCACTTTAGACAGGGGGCTTACTGAAGCTTTCTTT.